The rows below give T cell receptor beta chains drawn from one sample of a study of graft-versus-host responses after intestinal transplantation. Libraries were prepared by immunoSEQ multiplex PCR; TCRdb keeps only in-frame clonotypes and omits some of them. The data show about 120,000 clones, approximately 93% seen once. The antigens of these receptors remain unknown. Material: unstimulated CD8+ T cells sorted from spleen or lymph node cells, obtained before transplant. The receptors here all came from a human donor who was the organ donor for an intestinal transplant. The CDR3 runs from the conserved cysteine through the conserved F or W. A D gene is named only where the DNA matches it firmly. Only part of the rows carry a size: once, few, many, or a class if the clone is expanded.

NA	TRBV19	NA	TRBJ1-5	TGTGCCAGTAGTATACAGGGCAACAATCAGCCCCAGCATTTT	CASSIQGNNQPQHF
NA	TRBV28	NA	TRBJ1-3	TGTGCCAGCAGTTTAATAAGCTCTGGAAACACCATATATTTT	CASSLISSGNTIYF
NA	TRBV4-1	NA	TRBJ2-5	TGCGCCAGCAGCCAATCCAAAGCGGACAGAGATTGGGAGACCCAGTACTTC	CASSQSKADRDWETQYF
TRBD2	TRBV25-1	once	TRBJ2-5	TGTGCCAGCAGTGAAGGACTAGCGGGAGGGCCGGGGGAGACCCAGTACTTC	CASSEGLAGGPGETQYF
NA	TRBV9	NA	TRBJ1-3	TGTGCCAGCAGCGGACGACAGGAGGGATCTGGAAACACCATATATTTT	CASSGRQEGSGNTIYF
NA	TRBV4-1	NA	TRBJ1-5	TGCGCCAGCAGCCAAGAGGACAGTTATCAGCCCCAGCATTTT	CASSQEDSYQPQHF
NA	TRBV7-2	NA	TRBJ2-3	TGTGCCAGCAGCACCGGGCTATCTAGGGATTTT	CASSTGLSRDF
NA	TRBV4-3	NA	TRBJ1-2	TGCGCCAGCAGTTTCTCCGACGGTAACCGCTATGGCTACACCTTC	CASSFSDGNRYGYTF
TRBD2	TRBV6-5	few	TRBJ2-7	TGTGCCAGCAGACAGACTAGCGGTAGCTCCTACGAGCAGTACTTC	CASRQTSGSSYEQYF
TRBD2	TRBV4-3	NA	TRBJ2-1	TGCGCCAGCAGCCAAGATAGGGCTAGCGGGAGTAGTGAGCAGTTCTTC	CASSQDRASGSSEQFF
NA	TRBV2	NA	TRBJ1-1	TGTGCCAGCAGTGTAGGCCAAGAAGGCACTGAAGCTTTCTTT	CASSVGQEGTEAFF